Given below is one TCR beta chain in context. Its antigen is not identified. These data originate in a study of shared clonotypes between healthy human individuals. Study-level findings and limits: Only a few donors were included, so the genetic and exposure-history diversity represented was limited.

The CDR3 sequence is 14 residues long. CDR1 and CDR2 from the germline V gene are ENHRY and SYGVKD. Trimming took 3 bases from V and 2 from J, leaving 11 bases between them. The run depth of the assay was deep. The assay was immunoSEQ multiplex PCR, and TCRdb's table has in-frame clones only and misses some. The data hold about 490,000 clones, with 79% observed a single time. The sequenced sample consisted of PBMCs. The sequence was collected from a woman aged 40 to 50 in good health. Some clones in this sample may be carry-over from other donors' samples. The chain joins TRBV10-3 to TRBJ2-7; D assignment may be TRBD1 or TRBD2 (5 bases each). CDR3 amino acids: CAISDGTATYEQYF. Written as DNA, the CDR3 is TGTGCCATCAGTGATGGGACGGCTACCTACGAGCAGTACTTC.